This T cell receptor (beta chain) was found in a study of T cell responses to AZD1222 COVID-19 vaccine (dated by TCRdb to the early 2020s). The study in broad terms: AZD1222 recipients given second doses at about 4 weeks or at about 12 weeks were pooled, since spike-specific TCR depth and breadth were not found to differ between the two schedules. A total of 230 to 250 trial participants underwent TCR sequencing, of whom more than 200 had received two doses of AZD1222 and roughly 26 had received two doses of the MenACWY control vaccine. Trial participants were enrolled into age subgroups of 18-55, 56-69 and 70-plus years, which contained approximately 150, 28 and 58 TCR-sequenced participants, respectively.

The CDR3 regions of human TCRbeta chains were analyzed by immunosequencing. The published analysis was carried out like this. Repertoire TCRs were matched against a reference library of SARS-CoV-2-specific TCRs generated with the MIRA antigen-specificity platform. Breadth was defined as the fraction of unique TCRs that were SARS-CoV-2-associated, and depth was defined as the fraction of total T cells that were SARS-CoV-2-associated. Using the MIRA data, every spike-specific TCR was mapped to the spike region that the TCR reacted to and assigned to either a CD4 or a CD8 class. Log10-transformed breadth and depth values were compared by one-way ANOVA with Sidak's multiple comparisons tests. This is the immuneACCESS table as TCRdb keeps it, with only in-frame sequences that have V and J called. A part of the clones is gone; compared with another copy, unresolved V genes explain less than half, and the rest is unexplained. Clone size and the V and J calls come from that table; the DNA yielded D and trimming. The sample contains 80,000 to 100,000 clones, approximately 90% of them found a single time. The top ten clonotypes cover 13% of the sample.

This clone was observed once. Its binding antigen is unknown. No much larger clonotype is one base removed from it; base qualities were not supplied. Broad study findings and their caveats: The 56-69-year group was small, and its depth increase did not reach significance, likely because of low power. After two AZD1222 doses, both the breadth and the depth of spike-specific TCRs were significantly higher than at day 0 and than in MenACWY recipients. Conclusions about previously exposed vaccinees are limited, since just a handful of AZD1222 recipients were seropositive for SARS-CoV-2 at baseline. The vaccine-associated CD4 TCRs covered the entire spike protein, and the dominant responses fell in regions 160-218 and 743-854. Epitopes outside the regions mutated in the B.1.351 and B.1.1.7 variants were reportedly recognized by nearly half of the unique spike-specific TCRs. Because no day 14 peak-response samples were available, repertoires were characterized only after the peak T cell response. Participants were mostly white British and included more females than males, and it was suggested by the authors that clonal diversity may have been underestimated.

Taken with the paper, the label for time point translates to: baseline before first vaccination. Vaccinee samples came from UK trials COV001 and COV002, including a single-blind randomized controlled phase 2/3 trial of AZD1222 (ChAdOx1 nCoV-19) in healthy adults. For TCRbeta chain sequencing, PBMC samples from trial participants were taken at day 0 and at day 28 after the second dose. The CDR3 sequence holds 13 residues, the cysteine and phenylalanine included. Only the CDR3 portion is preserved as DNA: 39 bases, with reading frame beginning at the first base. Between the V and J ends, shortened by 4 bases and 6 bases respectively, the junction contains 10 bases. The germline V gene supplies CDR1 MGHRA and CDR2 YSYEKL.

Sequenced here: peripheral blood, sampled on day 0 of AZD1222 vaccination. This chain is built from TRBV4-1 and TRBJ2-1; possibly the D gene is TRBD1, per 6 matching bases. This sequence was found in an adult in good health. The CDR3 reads CASSLNRVNEQFF. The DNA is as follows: TGCGCCAGCAGCCTGAACAGGGTCAATGAGCAGTTCTTC.